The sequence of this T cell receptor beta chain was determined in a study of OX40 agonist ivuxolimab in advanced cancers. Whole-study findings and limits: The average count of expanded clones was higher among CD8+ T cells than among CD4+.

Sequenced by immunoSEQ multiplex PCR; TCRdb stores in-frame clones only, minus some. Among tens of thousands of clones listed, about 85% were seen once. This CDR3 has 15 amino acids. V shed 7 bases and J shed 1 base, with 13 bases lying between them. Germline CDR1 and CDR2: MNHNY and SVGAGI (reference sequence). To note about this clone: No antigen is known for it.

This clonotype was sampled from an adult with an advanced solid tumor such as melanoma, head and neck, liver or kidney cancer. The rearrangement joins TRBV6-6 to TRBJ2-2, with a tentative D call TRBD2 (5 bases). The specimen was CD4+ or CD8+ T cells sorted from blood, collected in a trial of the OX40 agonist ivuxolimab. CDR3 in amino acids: CASIPGRVNTGELFF. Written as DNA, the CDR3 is TGTGCCAGCATCCCCGGGCGGGTGAACACCGGGGAGCTGTTTTTT.